One TCR beta chain is described in this entry. In the original workflow: Amplified reference gene primers provided the basis for estimating nucleated cell counts. Sequencing used immunoSEQ multiplex PCR; TCRdb keeps in-frame clones, though not all of them. The V and J calls and clone size were taken over from that table, and D and trimming were inferred from the DNA. The sample lists about 40,000 clones, roughly nine tenths seen once, with approximately 20% in the top ten. This entry is derived from a study of blood T cell repertoires in COVID-19. Whole-study context: Some COVID-19 samples were acute and others convalescent; all came from the United States, Italy and Spain. Sources were T cells, B-cell-depleted T cells, or PBMCs; the material itself was cDNA or gDNA.

This CDR3 has 12 amino acids. V gave up 3 bases and J gave up 9 bases; unmatched junction bases: 5. Germline assignment: CDR1 SGHVS and CDR2 FNYEAQ. This sequence originates from a man over 45 in a cohort sampled during active COVID-19. This sequence joins TRBV7-6 and TRBJ2-7; TRBD1 agrees at 7 bases. The material sequenced was peripheral blood. The CDR3 coding sequence is TGTGCCAGCAGCTTGACCAGGGGGTCGCAGTACTTC. This codes for CASSLTRGSQYF.